Listed below are T cell receptor beta chains from one sample, sequenced in a study of blood T cell repertoires in COVID-19. Clones were read by immunoSEQ multiplex PCR, and TCRdb kept only the in-frame ones, dropping some. The sample contains around 140,000 clones, around 90% of which appear only once. Sequenced input: peripheral blood. The receptor source for this set is a man aged 60 to 69 with active or convalescent COVID-19. Both conserved end residues are trimmed from each CDR3.

ATSRGGTRTDTQY TRBJ2-3 13 TRBV15
ASTTGGRETQY TRBJ2-5 11 TRBV28
ASRGQGGTDTQY TRBJ2-3 12 TRBV6-5
ASSQAGELF TRBJ2-2 9 TRBV3-1/TRBV3-2
ASSLVTGFSSPLH TRBJ1-6 13 TRBV11-2
ATSRGFGGVQETQY TRBJ2-5 14 TRBV15
ASSQVRAGVGNTEAF TRBJ1-1 15 TRBV3-1/TRBV3-2
ASSPEDRVGVNEQF TRBJ2-1 14 TRBV3-1/TRBV3-2
ASSFGQGFNTGELF TRBJ2-2 14 TRBV7-9
ASSGASGSNYNEQF TRBJ2-1 14 TRBV27
ASSPEGSYNSPLH TRBJ1-6 13 TRBV7-3
ASSLIFRQRPNEQF TRBJ2-1 14 TRBV28
SVDRGGGYT TRBJ1-2 9 TRBV29-1
ASSHTGTSGFVEQF TRBJ2-1 14 TRBV3-1/TRBV3-2
ASSLQTNYGYT TRBJ1-2 11 TRBV28
ASTPLGQGSNQPQH TRBJ1-5 14 TRBV28
ATSDSQGAFQPQH TRBJ1-5 13 TRBV24-1
ASSLSRQESYEQY TRBJ2-7 13 TRBV5-1
ASSPRPARDYEQY TRBJ2-7 13 TRBV9
AISAGTGYYEQY TRBJ2-7 12 TRBV10-3